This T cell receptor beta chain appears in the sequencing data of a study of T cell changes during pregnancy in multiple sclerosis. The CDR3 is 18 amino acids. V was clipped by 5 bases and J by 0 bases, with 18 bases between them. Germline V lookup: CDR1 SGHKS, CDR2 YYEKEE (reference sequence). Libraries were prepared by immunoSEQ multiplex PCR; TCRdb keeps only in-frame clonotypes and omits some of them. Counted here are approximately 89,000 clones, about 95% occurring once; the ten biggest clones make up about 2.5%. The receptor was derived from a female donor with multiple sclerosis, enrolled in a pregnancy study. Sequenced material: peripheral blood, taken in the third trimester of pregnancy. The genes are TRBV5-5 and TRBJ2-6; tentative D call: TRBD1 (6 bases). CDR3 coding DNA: TGTGCCAGCAGTGAGGCGACAGGACCCAGCTCTGGGGCCAACGTCCTGACTTTC. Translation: CASSEATGPSSGANVLTF.